Listed below are T cell receptor beta chains from one sample, sequenced in a study of T cell changes during pregnancy in multiple sclerosis. Clones were sequenced by immunoSEQ multiplex PCR, and TCRdb holds only the in-frame ones, with some missing. The sample lists 50,000 to 55,000 clones, over 90% occurring once. Sequencing was performed on CD4+ T cells from peripheral blood mononuclear cells, taken in the third trimester of pregnancy. These receptors were taken from a female donor with multiple sclerosis, enrolled in a pregnancy study. Each CDR3 is given with its conserved first and last residue. A D gene is named only where the DNA matches it firmly. Expanded clones are given a class, and other clones once, few, many or no size at all.

TRBJ2-3,TRBD2,TRBV5-1,17,.,CASSLRLAGGSIDTQYF,TGCGCCAGCAGCTTACGACTAGCGGGGGGGAGTATAGATACGCAGTATTTT
TRBJ2-3,.,TRBV9,14,.,CASSVGRVPDTQYF,TGTGCCAGCAGCGTAGGGAGGGTCCCAGATACGCAGTATTTT
TRBJ1-1,.,TRBV6-5,12,.,CASSYKGTEAFF,TGTGCCAGCAGTTACAAGGGGACTGAAGCTTTCTTT
TRBJ2-7,.,TRBV30,15,once,CAWSPLRSYGYEQYF,TGTGCCTGGAGCCCACTCCGGTCGTATGGCTACGAGCAGTACTTC
TRBJ1-1,.,TRBV10-3,13,.,CAISERRETEAFF,TGTGCCATCAGTGAAAGAAGAGAGACTGAAGCTTTCTTT
TRBJ2-2,TRBD1,TRBV29-1,13,.,CSVLSDRAGELFF,TGCAGCGTCCTTTCCGACAGGGCCGGGGAGCTGTTTTTT
TRBJ1-2,.,TRBV20-1,10,.,CSARLIGYTF,TGCAGTGCTAGGTTAATTGGCTACACCTTC
TRBJ1-5,TRBD1,TRBV5-6,14,.,CASSTGQLRQPQHF,TGTGCCAGCAGCACGGGACAGTTGCGTCAGCCCCAGCATTTT
TRBJ1-2,.,TRBV6-1,14,.,CAVGRGGPNYGYTF,TGTGCAGTGGGGAGGGGCGGCCCTAACTATGGCTACACCTTC
TRBJ2-4,TRBD1,TRBV9,16,.,CASSVAMTGAENIQYF,TGTGCCAGCAGCGTAGCCATGACAGGGGCGGAAAACATTCAGTACTTC
TRBJ2-7,TRBD1,TRBV5-5,14,.,CASSVGQINYEQYF,TGTGCCAGCAGCGTGGGACAGATAAACTACGAGCAGTACTTC
TRBJ1-1,.,TRBV27,15,.,CASSSSGQVGTEAFF,TGTGCCAGCAGTTCGAGCGGGCAGGTGGGCACTGAAGCTTTCTTT
TRBJ2-7,TRBD2,TRBV30,12,.,CAQVSGSREQYF,TGTGCCCAGGTTAGCGGGAGTCGGGAGCAGTACTTC
TRBJ2-7,TRBD1,TRBV13,14,.,CASSADRAAYEQYF,TGTGCCAGCAGCGCCGACAGGGCGGCGTACGAGCAGTACTTC
TRBJ2-3,TRBD2,TRBV15,16,.,CATSRDTGGSTDTQYF,TGTGCCACCAGCAGAGATACGGGGGGGTCCACAGATACGCAGTATTTT
TRBJ1-4,.,TRBV5-1,16,.,CASSLAVGGTSEKLFF,TGCGCCAGCAGCTTGGCGGTCGGGGGGACGTCTGAAAAACTGTTTTTT
TRBJ2-1,TRBD2,TRBV7-9,15,.,CASSWGGTVNNEQFF,TGTGCCAGCAGCTGGGGGGGGACCGTCAACAATGAGCAGTTCTTC
TRBJ1-5,.,TRBV27,15,.,CASSFQGLSNQPQHF,TGTGCCAGCAGTTTCCAGGGCCTAAGCAATCAGCCCCAGCATTTT
TRBJ1-6,.,TRBV6-5,14,once,CASSMTRFNSPLHF,TGTGCCAGCAGCATGACAAGGTTTAATTCACCCCTCCACTTT
TRBJ2-7,TRBD1,TRBV5-8,14,.,CASSLDPGQGKQYF,TGTGCCAGCAGCTTGGACCCGGGACAGGGGAAGCAGTACTTC
TRBJ1-4,.,TRBV7-8,17,.,CASSLKSYAGTNEKLFF,TGTGCCAGCAGCTTAAAATCCTACGCAGGGACTAATGAAAAACTGTTTTTT
TRBJ2-1,.,TRBV21-1,17,.,CASSKAGGSRGPDEQFF,TGTGCCAGCAGCAAAGCAGGGGGCTCAAGGGGGCCCGATGAGCAGTTCTTC
TRBJ1-4,.,TRBV23-1,15,.,CASSQTDRTLEKLFF,TGCGCCAGCAGTCAAACCGACAGGACGTTGGAAAAACTGTTTTTT
TRBJ2-7,TRBD1,TRBV5-4,14,.,CASSPDRVSHEQYF,TGTGCCAGCAGCCCTGACAGGGTTTCCCACGAGCAGTACTTC
TRBJ2-1,TRBD2,TRBV5-1,17,once,CASSTYPGTSPDNEQFF,TGCGCCAGCAGCACCTACCCCGGGACTAGCCCGGACAATGAGCAGTTCTTC
TRBJ2-1,.,TRBV7-6,14,once,CASSPATGDNEQFF,TGTGCCAGCAGCCCGGCTACGGGGGACAATGAGCAGTTCTTC
TRBJ2-5,TRBD2,TRBV4-2,18,.,CASSQVGGSGGAGETQYF,TGTGCCAGCAGCCAAGTGGGAGGAAGCGGGGGGGCGGGAGAGACCCAGTACTTC
TRBJ2-3,.,TRBV5-6,13,.,CASRGGNTDTQYF,TGTGCCTCTCGCGGCGGTAACACAGATACGCAGTATTTT
TRBJ1-2,TRBD1,TRBV10-3,14,.,CAIRTFTGGGGYTF,TGTGCCATCAGGACTTTCACAGGGGGCGGCGGCTACACCTTC
TRBJ1-2,.,TRBV6-1,13,.,CASSEQGTYGYTF,TGTGCCAGCAGTGAGCAGGGTACCTATGGCTACACCTTC
TRBJ2-7,.,TRBV5-1,13,.,CASSLGEGYEQYF,TGCGCCAGCAGCTTGGGTGAGGGCTACGAGCAGTACTTC
TRBJ1-5,.,TRBV7-5,16,few,CARSFWGVQGSRSQHF,TGTGCCAGAAGCTTTTGGGGTGTACAGGGATCAAGGTCCCAGCATTTT
TRBJ2-7,TRBD2,TRBV29-1,15,.,CSVRQLAGAIYEQYF,TGCAGCGTTAGACAATTAGCGGGGGCTATCTACGAGCAGTACTTC
TRBJ2-1,TRBD2,TRBV7-3,14,.,CASSTSGGAGEQFF,TGTGCCAGCAGTACTAGCGGGGGGGCCGGTGAGCAGTTCTTC
TRBJ2-5,.,TRBV9,16,.,CASSAWGGGGRETQYF,TGTGCCAGCAGCGCCTGGGGGGGAGGGGGACGAGAGACCCAGTACTTC
TRBJ1-6,.,TRBV6-1,15,.,CASSLEVSYNSPLHF,TGTGCCAGCAGTCTGGAGGTATCCTATAATTCACCCCTCCACTTT
TRBJ1-1,.,TRBV18,15,.,CASSPPAVLNTEAFF,TGTGCCAGCTCACCGCCCGCAGTCCTGAACACTGAAGCTTTCTTT